This TCR beta chain was sequenced for a study of blood T cell repertoires in COVID-19. The CDR3 contains 15 residues. J was trimmed by 3 bases and V by 2 bases; bases with no gene match: 6. Germline V gives CDR1 SGHRS, CDR2 YFSETQ. Using immunoSEQ multiplex PCR, the repertoire was profiled, and TCRdb retains in-frame clones only, with some absent. The data contain about 100,000 clones, roughly 80% of them singletons. This clonotype originated in a man aged 45-60 years with active or convalescent COVID-19. The chain combines TRBV5-1 with TRBJ2-7, with 9 bases lining up with TRBD2. The specimen sequenced was peripheral blood. The DNA for the CDR3 is TGCGCCAGCAGCTTTTTGGCGGGAGGGGACTACGAGCAGTACTTC. Protein sequence: CASSFLAGGDYEQYF.